The TCR beta chain under discussion was sequenced for a study of T cell changes during pregnancy in multiple sclerosis. Germline V CDR1 and CDR2: LGHNT, FRNRAP. V was pared by 2 bases and J by 0 bases, with 1 base of the junction left unmatched. This CDR3 comprises 15 residues. The repertoire was sequenced with immunoSEQ multiplex PCR; TCRdb's copy has only in-frame clones and lacks some. This table holds 25,000 to 35,000 clones, 90% found once. The rearrangement joins TRBV12-5 to TRBJ1-3; 7 bases line up with TRBD1. This sample comprised CD4+ T cells from peripheral blood mononuclear cells, obtained in the second trimester of pregnancy. The clonotype originates from a female donor in good health, enrolled as a control in a pregnancy study. The CDR3 here is CASGLPGGSGNTIYF. The CDR3 nucleotides read TGTGCTAGTGGTTTGCCAGGGGGCTCTGGAAACACCATATATTTT.